This T cell receptor beta chain was captured by sequencing in a study of blood T cell repertoires in COVID-19 (TCRdb year 2020). Describing the broader study: Samples covering the acute and convalescent phases of COVID-19 were provided by collaborators in the United States, Italy and Spain. Deeply sampled blood TCRbeta repertoires from subjects exposed to, actively infected with, or recovered from COVID-19 were included in the dataset. The sample metadata nearly always contained a de-identified subject ID, COVID-19 status, age in years and sex. Where available, HLA class I and class II types were obtained from metadata supplied by the sample provider rather than from assay-based typing. The repertoires were released in a freely available public database intended as a resource for research on the immune response to SARS-CoV-2. The prospective study material was composed of cDNA or gDNA derived from T cells, B-cell-depleted T cells, or PBMCs. Samples came from the ongoing ImmuneRACE study (first 160 participants) plus 1,254 subjects from 6 global collaborators.

Of note for this clone: Its antigen specificity is not known. Nothing much larger sits one base from this clone, and base qualities are not available.

Here is what the overall study found, with its caveats: The quantity of clinical and demographic metadata differed by source and by participant and was supplied without curation.

Whole blood was collected in K2EDTA tubes by collaborating institutions according to the institutions' own protocols. For TCRbeta analysis, collaborators shipped samples as frozen whole blood, isolated PBMCs, or DNA extracted from either of those sample types. The immunoSEQ Assay, a bias-controlled multiplex PCR, was used to amplify TCRbeta CDR3 regions from genomic DNA. The study's own analysis went as follows. Nucleated cell counts per sample were estimated from amplification of reference gene primers within the assay. To quantify the absolute abundance of each unique TCRbeta CDR3 rearrangement, sequence reads were collapsed and filtered. For each sample, productive Simpson clonality was calculated as the square root of Simpson's diversity index over productive rearrangements. TCRdb took over this immuneACCESS table, retaining in-frame rearrangements with V and J assigned. Such tables are incomplete; in checked studies, under half of the missing clones stem from an unresolved V gene, and the remainder is unexplained. V and J calls and clone size follow that table, whereas D and trimming were derived from the DNA. Counted in this sample were 80,000 or so clones; about 92% of them appeared once. The biggest ten clones account for about 2.5% of the sample.

Trimming costs V 6 bases and J 5 bases, and their ends lie 11 bases apart. Sequences MNHNY (CDR1) and SVGAGI (CDR2) are obtained from the germline V gene (reference sequence). The CDR3 spans 14 residues, from the cysteine through the phenylalanine. The read is trimmed to its CDR3 DNA, 42 bases read in frame from base 1. The chain is made from TRBV6-6 and TRBJ1-6, and the D gene may be TRBD1, 5 bases matching. This receptor was taken from a man in his forties or fifties with acute or convalescent COVID-19. Sequencing was done on a sample of peripheral blood. The base sequence is TGTGCCAGCAGAGTGACAGAGAATAATTCACCCCTCCACTTT. It encodes CASRVTENNSPLHF.